One and the same sample provided the 16 T cell receptor beta chains below, sequenced in a study of blood T cell repertoires in COVID-19. Produced via immunoSEQ multiplex PCR; TCRdb's table is partial and in-frame only. This sample carries about 180,000 clones, 65% to 90% of them seen once, and the ten largest clones take 7% to 10%. The sequencing sample was made of peripheral blood. Receptors were obtained from a man aged 50 to 59 with active or convalescent COVID-19.

The chain links TRBV5-5 to TRBJ2-2, with TRBD2 matching 8 bases. This CDR3 comprises 15 residues. Germline V lookup: CDR1 SGHKS, CDR2 YYEKEE (reference sequence). With V trimmed by 4 bases and J by 7 bases, 9 bases remained unmatched. DNA of the CDR3: TGTGCCAGCAGCCCCCTCCGGGGGGGAGTCGGGGAGCTGTTTTTT. It translates to CASSPLRGGVGELFF.

This clone occurred a few times. The chain has TRBV5-5 and TRBJ1-2, with 7 nucleotides matching TRBD1. The germline gives CDR1 SGHKS, CDR2 YYEKEE (reference sequence). V was clipped by 3 bases and J by 0 bases; unmatched bases: 11. This CDR3 is 17 amino acids long. The CDR3 spells CASSSWGDSFTNYGYTF. CDR3 bases: TGTGCCAGCAGCTCTTGGGGGGACAGCTTCACTAACTATGGCTACACCTTC.

This clone was seen only a few times. The J gene is TRBJ2-7, the V gene TRBV2; no clear D. The CDR3 covers 14 residues. The V gene's germline CDR1 is SNHLY and CDR2 FYNNEI. V gave up 2 bases and J gave up 5 bases, with 13 bases separating them. Here the CDR3 reads CASSELTWSDEQYF. DNA for the CDR3: TGTGCCAGCAGTGAACTTACGTGGAGCGACGAGCAGTACTTC.

The gene calls are TRBV4-1 and TRBJ1-1; a possible D gene is TRBD1 (5 bases). Germline V gene data show CDR1 as MGHRA and CDR2 as YSYEKL. V dropped 0 bases and J dropped 1 base, with 9 bases sitting between them. The CDR3 covers 15 residues. CDR3 coding DNA: TGCGCCAGCAGCCAAGATCTCGGGGGGAACACTGAAGCTTTCTTT. It codes for CASSQDLGGNTEAFF.

CDR3 region: CASRDSNYEQYF. For the CDR3, the DNA is TGCGCCAGCAGGGACAGCAACTACGAGCAGTACTTC. J is TRBJ2-7 and V is TRBV10-2; D possibly corresponds to TRBD1 (6 bases). Between the trimmed V and J ends, which lost 6 bases and 3 bases, there was a span of 9 bases. CDR1 is WSHSY, CDR2 SAAADI, per germline. The CDR3 has 12 residues.

This chain joins TRBV7-6 and TRBJ1-5; TRBD1 might be the D (6 bases). The CDR3 is 14 amino acids. The germline V gene has CDR1 SGHVS and CDR2 FNYEAQ. Between the trimmed V and J ends, which lost 1 base and 5 bases, there was a span of 9 bases. For the CDR3, the DNA is TGTGCCAGCAGCTTAGTGTCAGGGGATCAGCCCCAGCATTTT. Encoded protein: CASSLVSGDQPQHF.

V is TRBV19 and J is TRBJ2-2, with 7 bases matching TRBD1. V trimming: 3 bases; J trimming: 6 bases; junction bases outside the gene matches: 4. The germline CDR1 and CDR2 sequences are LNHDA and SQIVND (reference sequence). This CDR3 spans 14 amino acids. In nucleotides, the CDR3 is TGTGCCAGTAGTATGACAGGGAGCTCCGGGGAGCTGTTTTTT. Translation: CASSMTGSSGELFF.

The table lists this clone with a few counts. The genes are TRBV4-1 and TRBJ2-7; D may be TRBD1 (5 bases). This CDR3 is built from 13 residues. The V gene's germline CDR1 is MGHRA and CDR2 YSYEKL. Deletions cut 1 base from V and 1 base from J, with 5 bases between. The CDR3 spells CASSQAGSYEQYF. The CDR3 nucleotides are TGCGCCAGCAGCCAAGCAGGGTCCTACGAGCAGTACTTC.

This chain links TRBV6-2 or TRBV6-3 with TRBJ2-1, with D possibly being TRBD1 (6 bases). Germline V gene lookup returns CDR1 MNHEY and CDR2 SVGEGT. This CDR3 comprises 16 residues. V lost 4 bases, J lost 7 bases, and 20 bases lay in between. The CDR3 sequence: CASSFWSAGAPNEQFF. The CDR3 nucleotides read TGTGCCAGCAGTTTTTGGTCGGCAGGGGCCCCGAATGAGCAGTTCTTC.

The chain employs TRBV3-1 (or the pseudogene TRBV3-2) and TRBJ2-5, with TRBD1 matching over 10 bases. The V gene's germline CDR1 is LGHDT and CDR2 YNNKEL (reference sequence). The trim removed 1 base at V and 3 bases at J, leaving 5 bases unmatched. CDR3 length: 16 residues. CDR3 DNA: TGTGCCAGCAGCCAAGTGGAGACAGGGGGCAAAGAGACCCAGTACTTC. The encoded protein is CASSQVETGGKETQYF.

The V gene is TRBV27, the J gene TRBJ2-3, with TRBD2 matching 7 bases. V lost 5 bases and J lost 4; bases outside the gene matches: 18. The CDR3 consists of 18 residues. Per the germline V gene, CDR1 is MNHEY and CDR2 is SMNVEV (reference sequence). The CDR3 DNA reads as TGTGCCAGCAGTCTATACCCTATGGGCGCGGGAGTTGCAGATACGCAGTATTTT. Residues: CASSLYPMGAGVADTQYF.

There are a few counts of this clone. The V and J genes are TRBV7-9 and TRBJ1-2, with D possibly being TRBD1 (6 bases). CDR3 size: 16 residues. Germline assignment: CDR1 SEHNR and CDR2 FQNEAQ (reference sequence). V was clipped by 5 bases and J by 0 bases, with 16 bases between them. This CDR3 reads CASSRPDSRANYGYTF. CDR3 bases: TGTGCCAGCAGCCGTCCGGACAGCCGAGCTAACTATGGCTACACCTTC.

The rearrangement uses TRBV5-1 and TRBJ2-5, with 8 bases fitting TRBD2. The CDR3 has 15 residues. Germline loops: CDR1 SGHRS, CDR2 YFSETQ. V lost 4 bases, J lost 1 base, and 6 bases stayed unmatched. The CDR3 sequence is CASSILTSGQETQYF. The CDR3 nucleotides read TGCGCCAGCAGCATCCTCACTAGCGGCCAAGAGACCCAGTACTTC.

The V call is TRBV6-2 or TRBV6-3, the J call TRBJ1-2; D gene uncertain. Germline-derived CDR1 and CDR2 are MNHEY and SVGEGT. The V end lost 0 bases, the J end lost 7 bases, and 9 bases lay between the germline ends. The CDR3 contains 13 residues. The CDR3: CASSYSAAVGYTF. The CDR3 DNA reads TGTGCCAGCAGTTACTCTGCGGCGGTTGGCTACACCTTC.

The genes are TRBV10-2 and TRBJ2-2; TRBD2 aligns across 8 bases. V lost 3 bases and J lost 5; bases outside the gene matches: 8. CDR3 length: 16 amino acids. The V gene's germline CDR1 is WSHSY and CDR2 SAAADI. The CDR3 here is CASSDYASGQTGELFF. The CDR3 region has the DNA TGCGCCAGCAGTGATTATGCTAGCGGGCAAACCGGGGAGCTGTTTTTT.

The rearrangement links TRBV28 to TRBJ2-5; the match to TRBD1 covers 8 bases. The CDR3 runs 14 residues. The trim removed 6 bases at V and 3 bases at J, leaving 6 bases unmatched. Germline V gene lookup returns CDR1 MDHEN and CDR2 SYDVKM. Here the CDR3 reads CASRTDRVEETQYF. CDR3 in DNA: TGTGCCAGCAGGACGGACAGGGTTGAAGAGACCCAGTACTTC.